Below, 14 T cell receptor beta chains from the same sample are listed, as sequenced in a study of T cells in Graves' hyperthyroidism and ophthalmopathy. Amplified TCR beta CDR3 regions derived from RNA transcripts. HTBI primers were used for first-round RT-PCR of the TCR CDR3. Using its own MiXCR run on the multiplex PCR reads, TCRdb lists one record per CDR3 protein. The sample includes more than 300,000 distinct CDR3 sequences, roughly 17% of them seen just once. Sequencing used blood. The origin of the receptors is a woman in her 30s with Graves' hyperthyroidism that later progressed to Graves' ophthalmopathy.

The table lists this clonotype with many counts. CDR3 region: CASSLGDFSGNTIYF. The CDR3 coding sequence is TGCGCCAGCAGCTTGGGAGACTTCTCTGGAAACACCATATATTTT. The chain is built from TRBV5-1 and TRBJ1-3, with D hard to call. Trimming took off 0 bases at V and 0 bases at J, with 7 bases between the two ends. Germline values: CDR1 SGHRS, CDR2 YFSETQ. The CDR3 has 15 residues.

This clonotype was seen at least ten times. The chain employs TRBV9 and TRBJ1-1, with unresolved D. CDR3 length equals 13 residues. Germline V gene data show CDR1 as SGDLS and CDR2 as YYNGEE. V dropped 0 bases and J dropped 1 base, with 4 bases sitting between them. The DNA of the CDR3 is TGTGCCAGCAGCGTAGCAGGGAACACTGAAGCTTTCTTT. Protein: CASSVAGNTEAFF.

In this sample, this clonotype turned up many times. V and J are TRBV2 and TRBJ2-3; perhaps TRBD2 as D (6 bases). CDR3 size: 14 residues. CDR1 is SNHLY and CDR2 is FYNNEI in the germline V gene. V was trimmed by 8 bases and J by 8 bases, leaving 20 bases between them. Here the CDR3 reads CASGGTTSTGTQYF. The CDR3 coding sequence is TGTGCCAGCGGAGGGACCACAAGCACGGGTACGCAGTATTTT.

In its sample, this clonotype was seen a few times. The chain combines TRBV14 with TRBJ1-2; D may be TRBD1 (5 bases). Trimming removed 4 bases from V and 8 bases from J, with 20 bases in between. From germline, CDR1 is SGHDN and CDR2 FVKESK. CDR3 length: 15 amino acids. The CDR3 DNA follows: TGTGCCAGCAGCCTTACAGGTTTGGGCGTAGGAGGCTACACCTTC. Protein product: CASSLTGLGVGGYTF. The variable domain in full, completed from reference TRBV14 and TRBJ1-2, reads EAGVTQFPSHSVIEKGQTVTLRCDPISGHDNLYWYRRVMGKEIKFLLHFVKESKQDESGMPNNRFLAERTGGTYSTLKVQPAELEDSGVYFCASSLTGLGVGGYTFGSGTRLTVV.

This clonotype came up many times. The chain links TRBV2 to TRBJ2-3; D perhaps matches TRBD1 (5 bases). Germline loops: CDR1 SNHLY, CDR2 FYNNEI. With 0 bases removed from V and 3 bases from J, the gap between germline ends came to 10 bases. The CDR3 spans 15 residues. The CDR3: CASSEAPGSTDTQYF. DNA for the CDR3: TGTGCCAGCAGTGAAGCTCCAGGGTCGACAGATACGCAGTATTTT.

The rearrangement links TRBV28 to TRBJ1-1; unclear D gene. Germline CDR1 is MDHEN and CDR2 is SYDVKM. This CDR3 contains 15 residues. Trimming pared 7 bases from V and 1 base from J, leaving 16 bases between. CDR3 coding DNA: TGTGCCAGCACCCAATTCCGGGGATGGAACACTGAAGCTTTCTTT. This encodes CASTQFRGWNTEAFF.

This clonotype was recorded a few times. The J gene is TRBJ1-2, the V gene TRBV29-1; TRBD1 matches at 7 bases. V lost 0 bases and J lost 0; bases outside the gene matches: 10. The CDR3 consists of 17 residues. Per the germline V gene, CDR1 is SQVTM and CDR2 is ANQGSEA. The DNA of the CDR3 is TGCAGCGTTGAAGATTCGGGACAGCCCTTAGCTAACTATGGCTACACCTTC. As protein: CSVEDSGQPLANYGYTF.

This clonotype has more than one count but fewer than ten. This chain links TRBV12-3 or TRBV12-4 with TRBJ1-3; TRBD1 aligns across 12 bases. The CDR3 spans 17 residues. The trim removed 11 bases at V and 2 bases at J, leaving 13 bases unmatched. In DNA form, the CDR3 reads TGTGCCGGCATCCGGGACAGGGGGCGAATGGCTGGAAACACCATATATTTT. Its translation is CAGIRDRGRMAGNTIYF.

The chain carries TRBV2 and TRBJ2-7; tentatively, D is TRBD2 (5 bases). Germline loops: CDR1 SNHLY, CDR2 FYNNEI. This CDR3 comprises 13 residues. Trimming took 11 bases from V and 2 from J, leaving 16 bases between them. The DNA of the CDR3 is TGTGCCGTGGAGGAGACCAAAACCTACGAGCAGTACGTC. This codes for CAVEETKTYEQYV.

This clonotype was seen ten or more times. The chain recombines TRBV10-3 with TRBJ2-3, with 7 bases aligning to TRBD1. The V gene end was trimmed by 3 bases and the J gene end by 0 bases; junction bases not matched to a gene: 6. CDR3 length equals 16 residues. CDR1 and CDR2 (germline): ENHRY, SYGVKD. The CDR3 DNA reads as TGTGCCATCAGTGACAGGGACAGAGCTAGCACAGATACGCAGTATTTT. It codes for CAISDRDRASTDTQYF.

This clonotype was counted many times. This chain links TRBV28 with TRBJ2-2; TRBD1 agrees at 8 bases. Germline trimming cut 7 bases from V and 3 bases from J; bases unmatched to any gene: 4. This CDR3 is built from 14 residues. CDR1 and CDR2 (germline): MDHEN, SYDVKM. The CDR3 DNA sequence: TGTGCCAGCACGACAGGGGACCACACCGGGGAGCTGTTTTTT. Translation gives CASTTGDHTGELFF.

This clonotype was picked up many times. In DNA, the CDR3 is TGTGCCAGCAGTTACTTTCGCGGGGGGCAAGAGACCCAGTACTTC. Amino acid sequence: CASSYFRGGQETQYF. The rearrangement links TRBV6-5 to TRBJ2-5, with 8 bases lining up with TRBD2. Germline V gives CDR1 MNHEY, CDR2 SVGAGI. The CDR3 is 15 amino acids. V trimming: 1 base; J trimming: 2 bases; junction bases outside the gene matches: 3.

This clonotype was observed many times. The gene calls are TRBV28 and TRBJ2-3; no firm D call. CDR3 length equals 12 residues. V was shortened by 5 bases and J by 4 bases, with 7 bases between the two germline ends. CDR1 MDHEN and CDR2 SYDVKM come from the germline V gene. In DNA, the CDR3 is TGTGCCAGCAGTATCGATGCAGATACGCAGTATTTT. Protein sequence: CASSIDADTQYF.

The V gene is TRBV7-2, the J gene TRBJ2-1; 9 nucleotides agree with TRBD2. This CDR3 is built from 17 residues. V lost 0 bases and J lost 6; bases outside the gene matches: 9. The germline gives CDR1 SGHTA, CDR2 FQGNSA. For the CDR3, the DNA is TGTGCCAGCAGCTTAGCGGGGGGCGGGGGGGCAACCAATGAGCAGTTCTTC. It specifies CASSLAGGGGATNEQFF. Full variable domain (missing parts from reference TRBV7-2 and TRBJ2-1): GAGVSQSPSNKVTEKGKDVELRCDPISGHTALYWYRQSLGQGLEFLIYFQGNSAPDKSGLPSDRFSAERTGGSVSTLTIQRTQQEDSAVYLCASSLAGGGGATNEQFFGPGTRLTVL.